The TCR beta chain described here comes from a study of blood T cell repertoires in COVID-19. TCRdb's table, derived via immunoSEQ multiplex PCR, lists solely in-frame clones and lacks some. The data hold about 130,000 clones, with over 80% observed a single time. The germline gives CDR1 LNHDA, CDR2 SQIVND (reference sequence). The CDR3 runs 13 residues. With 2 bases clipped from V and 8 bases from J, the junction kept 3 bases outside the gene matches. The chain couples TRBV19 to TRBJ1-2; 9 bases fit TRBD1. The specimen was peripheral blood. The receptor was derived from a man aged 70-80 years with acute or convalescent COVID-19. Here the CDR3 reads CASSILGQGGYTF. The DNA of the CDR3 is TGTGCCAGTAGTATACTGGGACAGGGAGGCTACACCTTC.